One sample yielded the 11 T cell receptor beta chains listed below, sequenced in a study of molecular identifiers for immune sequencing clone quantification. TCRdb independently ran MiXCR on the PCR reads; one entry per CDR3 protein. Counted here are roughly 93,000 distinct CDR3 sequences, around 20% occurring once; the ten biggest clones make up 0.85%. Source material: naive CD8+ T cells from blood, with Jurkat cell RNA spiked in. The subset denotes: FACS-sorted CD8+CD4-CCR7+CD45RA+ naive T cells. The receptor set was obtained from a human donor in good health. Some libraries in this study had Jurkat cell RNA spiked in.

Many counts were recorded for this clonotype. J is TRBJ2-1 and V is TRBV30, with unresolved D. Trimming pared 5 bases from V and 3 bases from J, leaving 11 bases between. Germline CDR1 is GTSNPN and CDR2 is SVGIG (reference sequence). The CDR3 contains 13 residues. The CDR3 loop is CAWGVGYYNEQFF. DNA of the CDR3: TGTGCCTGGGGGGTGGGCTACTACAATGAGCAGTTCTTC.

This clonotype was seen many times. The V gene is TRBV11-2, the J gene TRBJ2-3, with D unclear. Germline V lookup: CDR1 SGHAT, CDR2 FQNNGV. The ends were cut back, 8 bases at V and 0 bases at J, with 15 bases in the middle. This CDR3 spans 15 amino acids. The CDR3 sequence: CASAPYYGSTDTQYF. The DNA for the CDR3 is TGTGCCAGCGCGCCCTATTATGGGAGCACAGATACGCAGTATTTT.

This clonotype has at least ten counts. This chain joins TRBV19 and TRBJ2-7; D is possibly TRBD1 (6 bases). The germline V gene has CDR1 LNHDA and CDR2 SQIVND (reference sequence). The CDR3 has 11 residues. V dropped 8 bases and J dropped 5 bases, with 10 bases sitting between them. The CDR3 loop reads CASLQGHEQYF. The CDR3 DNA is TGTGCCAGTTTACAGGGCCACGAGCAGTACTTC.

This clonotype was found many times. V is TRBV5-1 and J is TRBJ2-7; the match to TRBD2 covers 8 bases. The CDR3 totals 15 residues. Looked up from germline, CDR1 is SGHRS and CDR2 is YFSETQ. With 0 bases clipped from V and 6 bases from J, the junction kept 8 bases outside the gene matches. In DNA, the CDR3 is TGCGCCAGCAGCTTGGAGGCGGGGGGCGCGTTCGAGCAGTACTTC. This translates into CASSLEAGGAFEQYF. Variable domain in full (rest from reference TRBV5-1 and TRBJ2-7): KAGVTQTPRYLIKTRGQQVTLSCSPISGHRSVSWYQQTPGQGLQFLFEYFSETQRNKGNFPGRFSGRQFSNSRSEMNVSTLELGDSALYLCASSLEAGGAFEQYFGPGTRLTVT.

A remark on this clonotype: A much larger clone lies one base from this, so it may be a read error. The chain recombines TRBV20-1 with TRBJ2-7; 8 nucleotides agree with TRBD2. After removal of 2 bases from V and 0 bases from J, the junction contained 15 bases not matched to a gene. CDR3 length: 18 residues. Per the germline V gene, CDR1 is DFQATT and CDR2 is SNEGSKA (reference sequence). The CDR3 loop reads CSARPIPGLVGSSYEQYF. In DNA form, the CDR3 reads TGCAGTGCTAGACCTATCCCGGGACTAGTAGGTAGCTCCTACGAGCAGTACTTC.

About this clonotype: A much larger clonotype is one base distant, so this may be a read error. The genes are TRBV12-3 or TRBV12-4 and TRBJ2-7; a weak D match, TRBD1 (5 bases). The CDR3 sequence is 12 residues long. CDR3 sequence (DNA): TGTGCCAGCGGTTTTAATGGGGCCGAGCAGTACTTC. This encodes CASGFNGAEQYF.

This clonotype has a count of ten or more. The CDR3 DNA follows: TGTGCCAGCATGGGACAGGGGACAGATACGCAGTATTTT. Encoded protein: CASMGQGTDTQYF. The rearrangement uses TRBV28 and TRBJ2-3; 10 bases map to TRBD1. Losses at the gene ends were 7 bases for V and 3 bases for J; bases not matched to a gene: 1. CDR1 is MDHEN, CDR2 SYDVKM, per germline. The CDR3 spans 13 residues. Supplemented by reference TRBV28 and TRBJ2-3, the full variable domain reads DVKVTQSSRYLVKRTGEKVFLECVQDMDHENMFWYRQDPGLGLRLIYFSYDVKMKEKGDIPEGYSVSREKKERFSLILESASTNQTSMYLCASMGQGTDTQYFGPGTRLTVL.

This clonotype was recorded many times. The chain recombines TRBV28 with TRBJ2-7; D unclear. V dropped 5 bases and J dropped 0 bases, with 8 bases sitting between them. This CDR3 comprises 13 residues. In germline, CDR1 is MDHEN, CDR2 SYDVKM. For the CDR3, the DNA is TGTGCCAGCAGTAAGATGAGCTCCTACGAGCAGTACTTC. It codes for CASSKMSSYEQYF.

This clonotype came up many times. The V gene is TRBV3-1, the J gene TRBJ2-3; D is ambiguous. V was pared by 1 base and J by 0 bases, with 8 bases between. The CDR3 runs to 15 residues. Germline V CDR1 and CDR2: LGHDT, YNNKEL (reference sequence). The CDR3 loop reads CASSQGTSSTDTQYF. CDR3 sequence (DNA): TGTGCCAGCAGCCAAGGGACGAGTAGCACAGATACGCAGTATTTT.

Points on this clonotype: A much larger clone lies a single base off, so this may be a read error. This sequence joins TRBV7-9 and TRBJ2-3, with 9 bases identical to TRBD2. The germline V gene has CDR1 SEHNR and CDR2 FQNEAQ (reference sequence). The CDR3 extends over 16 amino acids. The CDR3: CASGLGASGNTDTQYF. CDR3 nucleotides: TGTGCCAGCGGCTTAGGGGCTAGCGGGAACACAGATACGCAGTATTTT.

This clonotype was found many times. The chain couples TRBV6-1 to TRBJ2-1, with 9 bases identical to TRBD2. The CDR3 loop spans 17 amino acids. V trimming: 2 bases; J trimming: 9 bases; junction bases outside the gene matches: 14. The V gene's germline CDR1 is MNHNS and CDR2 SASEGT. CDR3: CASSELVPLAGFSEQFF. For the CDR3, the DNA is TGTGCCAGCAGTGAATTGGTCCCGCTAGCGGGATTTAGTGAGCAGTTCTTC.